This is a list of T cell receptor beta chains from one sample in a study of OX40 agonist ivuxolimab in advanced cancers. TCRdb keeps only in-frame clones here, not all; method: immunoSEQ multiplex PCR. The sample gives 50,000 to 75,000 clones, about 76% of which show up once; roughly 1.2% is in the top ten. The material was CD4+ or CD8+ T cells sorted from blood, obtained in a trial of the OX40 agonist ivuxolimab. The receptors originated from an adult with an advanced solid tumor such as melanoma, head and neck, liver or kidney cancer. CDR3s include the opening cysteine and the closing phenylalanine or tryptophan. Each record gives: V gene, J gene, clone size, CDR3 length, D gene, CDR3 protein, CDR3 DNA. D genes are given only for firm matches. The size field is filled for only some rows; it gives once, few, many or a size class.

TRBV18	TRBJ2-2	-	17	TRBD2	CASSPPGLAPNTGELFF	TGTGCCAGCTCACCACCGGGACTAGCCCCGAACACCGGGGAGCTGTTTTTT
TRBV6-5	TRBJ1-5	-	15	TRBD1	CASSYSRDSNQPQHF	TGTGCCAGCAGTTACTCGAGGGACAGTAATCAGCCCCAGCATTTT
TRBV10-3	TRBJ1-5	-	16	TRBD1	CAISASPTGGNQPQHF	TGTGCCATCAGTGCCTCTCCCACAGGGGGCAATCAGCCCCAGCATTTT
TRBV5-1	TRBJ2-5	-	12	-	CASRTDQETQYF	TGCGCCAGCAGGACAGATCAAGAGACCCAGTACTTC
TRBV7-8	TRBJ2-3	-	15	TRBD2	CASSLARGSTDTQYF	TGTGCCAGCAGCTTAGCGCGGGGGAGCACAGATACGCAGTATTTT
TRBV28	TRBJ1-6	-	17	TRBD1	CASSPEDRGTYNSPLHF	TGTGCCAGCAGCCCTGAGGACAGGGGGACCTATAATTCACCCCTCCACTTT
TRBV7-8	TRBJ1-2	-	13	-	CASSLDRLYGYTF	TGTGCCAGCAGCTTAGACCGTCTCTATGGCTACACCTTC
TRBV5-1	TRBJ1-2	once	13	-	CASSLTNNYGYTF	TGCGCCAGCAGCTTGACAAATAACTATGGCTACACCTTC
TRBV12-5	TRBJ2-7	-	13	-	CASAATVSYEQYF	TGTGCTAGTGCGGCGACGGTCTCCTACGAGCAGTACTTC
TRBV29-1	TRBJ2-1	-	12	-	CSTVKGAVAQFF	TGCAGCACCGTCAAAGGCGCGGTGGCGCAGTTCTTC
TRBV2	TRBJ1-1	-	14	-	CASKIIPGDTEAFF	TGTGCCAGCAAAATCATCCCTGGGGACACTGAAGCTTTCTTT
TRBV19	TRBJ2-2	-	14	-	CASEDFFSPGELFF	TGTGCCAGTGAGGACTTTTTCTCTCCCGGGGAGCTGTTTTTT
TRBV7-8	TRBJ2-2	-	15	-	CASSLLESGPGELFF	TGTGCCAGCAGCTTATTGGAATCCGGACCCGGGGAGCTGTTTTTT
TRBV20-1	TRBJ2-3	-	11	-	CSTISTDTQYF	TGCAGTACAATATCCACAGATACGCAGTATTTT
TRBV4-1	TRBJ2-2	once	18	TRBD1	CASSQPTGGGLFAGELFF	TGCGCCAGCAGCCAGCCGACAGGGGGCGGACTCTTCGCCGGGGAGCTGTTTTTT
TRBV10-2	TRBJ1-5	once	14	TRBD1	CASRAGQGNQPQHF	TGCGCCAGCAGAGCTGGACAGGGAAATCAGCCCCAGCATTTT
TRBV5-5	TRBJ2-2	-	18	TRBD1	CASSLVVWTGGYTGELFF	TGTGCCAGCAGCTTAGTGGTCTGGACAGGGGGGTACACCGGGGAGCTGTTTTTT
TRBV28	TRBJ1-5	-	15	TRBD1	CASNPEGARNQPQHF	TGTGCCAGCAACCCTGAGGGGGCTAGAAATCAGCCCCAGCATTTT
TRBV10-3	TRBJ2-7	-	13	TRBD1	CAISGQGVSEQYF	TGTGCCATCAGCGGACAGGGGGTAAGCGAGCAGTACTTC
TRBV29-1	TRBJ1-1	-	12	-	CSVVPGQLGAFF	TGCAGCGTTGTCCCGGGACAATTGGGAGCTTTCTTT
TRBV5-1	TRBJ2-6	-	14	-	CASSSSSGANVLTF	TGCGCCAGCAGCTCGAGCTCTGGGGCCAACGTCCTGACTTTC
TRBV20-1	TRBJ2-3	-	11	-	CSARVWPPQYF	TGCAGTGCTAGAGTATGGCCCCCGCAGTATTTT
TRBV5-4	TRBJ1-6	-	15	-	CASSLGGIGNSPLHF	TGTGCCAGCAGCTTGGGGGGTATTGGTAATTCACCCCTCCACTTT
TRBV11-3	TRBJ2-7	-	13	TRBD2	CATSGSGIYEQYF	TGTGCCACCTCAGGCAGCGGGATCTACGAGCAGTACTTC
TRBV6-5	TRBJ2-3	-	15	TRBD2	CASRITSGGPDTQYF	TGTGCCAGCAGAATAACTAGCGGGGGGCCAGATACGCAGTATTTT
TRBV5-5	TRBJ1-6	-	15	-	CASSLVGIYNSPLHF	TGTGCCAGCAGCTTGGTGGGGATTTATAATTCACCCCTCCACTTT
TRBV6-5	TRBJ1-1	-	13	-	CASREQGNTEAFF	TGTGCCAGCAGGGAACAGGGGAACACTGAAGCTTTCTTT
TRBV28	TRBJ2-3	-	15	TRBD1	CASSLQTGGTDTQYF	TGTGCCAGCAGTTTACAGACAGGGGGCACAGATACGCAGTATTTT
TRBV7-3	TRBJ1-5	-	14	-	CASSLKQQNQPQHF	TGTGCCAGCAGCTTAAAACAGCAAAATCAGCCCCAGCATTTT
TRBV28	TRBJ1-1	-	15	-	CASSLKGVLDTEAFF	TGTGCCAGCAGTTTAAAAGGCGTGCTGGACACTGAAGCTTTCTTT
TRBV19	TRBJ2-2	-	13	-	CASSSQGTGELFF	TGTGCCAGTAGTTCTCAGGGGACCGGGGAGCTGTTTTTT
TRBV6-1	TRBJ2-7	-	14	-	CASSEIIGLYEQYF	TGTGCCAGCAGTGAGATCATCGGTCTGTACGAGCAGTACTTC
TRBV5-6	TRBJ2-3	-	12	-	CASSFTTDTQYF	TGTGCCAGCAGCTTCACCACAGATACGCAGTATTTT
TRBV7-8	TRBJ2-1	-	15	TRBD1	CASSLKRTGVNEQFF	TGTGCCAGCAGCTTAAAGCGGACAGGGGTCAATGAGCAGTTCTTC
TRBV18	TRBJ1-5	-	14	-	CASSPGGGDQPQHF	TGTGCCAGCTCACCGGGAGGGGGGGATCAGCCCCAGCATTTT
TRBV5-4	TRBJ2-5	-	11	-	CASSHQETQYF	TGTGCCAGCAGCCACCAAGAGACCCAGTACTTC
TRBV12-5	TRBJ1-1	-	13	-	CASGLALNTEAFF	TGTGCTAGTGGTTTGGCACTGAACACTGAAGCTTTCTTT
TRBV5-4	TRBJ1-2	-	15	-	CASSSTGRSNYGYTF	TGTGCCAGCAGCTCCACAGGGAGGAGCAACTATGGCTACACCTTC
TRBV7-9	TRBJ2-3	few	14	TRBD2	CASNRGGSTDTQYF	TGTGCCAGCAACCGCGGGGGGAGCACAGATACGCAGTATTTT
TRBV5-6	TRBJ2-3	-	16	TRBD1	CASTSWDRDYTDTQYF	TGTGCCAGCACCTCCTGGGACAGGGACTACACAGATACGCAGTATTTT
TRBV7-8	TRBJ1-4	-	18	TRBD1	CASSSTRDRVRVAEKLFF	TGTGCCAGCAGCTCGACCCGGGACAGGGTTAGAGTTGCTGAAAAACTGTTTTTT
TRBV11-2	TRBJ2-5	few	16	-	CASTRAELDLQETQYF	TGTGCCAGCACCCGAGCTGAGCTAGACCTACAAGAGACCCAGTACTTC
TRBV5-1	TRBJ2-7	-	14	-	CASSLEQGRYEQYF	TGCGCCAGCAGCTTGGAACAGGGCAGGTACGAGCAGTACTTC
TRBV2	TRBJ2-2	-	16	TRBD1	CASSELGQGNTGELFF	TGTGCCAGCAGTGAATTGGGACAGGGGAACACCGGGGAGCTGTTTTTT
TRBV7-9	TRBJ2-3	-	16	TRBD2	CASSTVAGGRADTQYF	TGTGCCAGCAGCACCGTAGCGGGGGGGCGCGCAGATACGCAGTATTTT
TRBV6-1	TRBJ1-4	-	16	-	CASSGGSGDSNEKLFF	TGTGCCAGCAGTGGCGGTAGTGGGGATTCTAATGAAAAACTGTTTTTT
TRBV25-1	TRBJ1-2	-	15	-	CASSVTRSGDDGYTF	TGTGCCAGCAGTGTGACGCGTTCAGGGGATGATGGCTACACCTTC
TRBV6-6	TRBJ2-7	-	16	TRBD1	CASSYRVGQGTYEQYF	TGTGCCAGCAGTTATAGAGTGGGACAGGGAACCTACGAGCAGTACTTC